Below, 22 T cell receptor beta chains from the same sample are listed, as sequenced in a study of shared clonotypes between healthy human individuals. Clones were sequenced by immunoSEQ multiplex PCR, and TCRdb holds only the in-frame ones, with some missing. The sample includes 1,100,000 or so clones, around three quarters of them seen just once. The specimen was memory CD4+ T cells from PBMCs. Subset specified: CD45RA-negative fraction. Every receptor here comes from a man younger than 35 in good health. Some clones in this sample may be carry-over from other donors' samples.

V is TRBV6-6 and J is TRBJ1-3; TRBD1 is a possible D gene (5 bases). The CDR3 is 16 amino acids. The ends were cut back, 6 bases at V and 0 bases at J, with 15 bases in the middle. CDR1 is MNHNY and CDR2 is SVGAGI in the germline V gene (reference sequence). The CDR3: CASSPSGGTSGNTIYF. The CDR3 DNA follows: TGTGCCAGCAGCCCGTCTGGGGGGACCTCTGGAAACACCATATATTTT.

The table lists this clone with many counts. The chain combines TRBV5-4 with TRBJ2-5; 13 bases line up with TRBD2. Germline V CDR1 and CDR2: SGHNT, YYREEE (reference sequence). V shed 4 bases and J 5 bases; nucleotides not matched to a gene: 5. The CDR3 contains 15 residues. The CDR3 DNA follows: TGTGCCAGCAGCCGAACTAGCGGGAGGGAGGAGACCCAGTACTTC. Protein product: CASSRTSGREETQYF. The full variable domain, with the rest looked up from reference TRBV5-4 and TRBJ2-5, is ETGVTQSPTHLIKTRGQQVTLRCSSQSGHNTVSWYQQALGQGPQFIFQYYREEENGRGNFPPRFSGLQFPNYSSELNVNALELDDSALYLCASSRTSGREETQYFGPGTRLLVL.

This chain joins TRBV28 and TRBJ1-5; perhaps TRBD1 as D (5 bases). The CDR3 loop spans 17 amino acids. With 3 bases removed from V and 0 bases from J, the gap between germline ends came to 15 bases. The germline CDR1 and CDR2 sequences are MDHEN and SYDVKM. Here the CDR3 reads CASSLFFRGNSNQPQHF. For the CDR3, the DNA is TGTGCCAGCAGTTTGTTCTTCCGGGGGAATAGCAATCAGCCCCAGCATTTT. Variable domain in full (rest from reference TRBV28 and TRBJ1-5): DVKVTQSSRYLVKRTGEKVFLECVQDMDHENMFWYRQDPGLGLRLIYFSYDVKMKEKGDIPEGYSVSREKKERFSLILESASTNQTSMYLCASSLFFRGNSNQPQHFGDGTRLSIL.

The chain couples TRBV30 to TRBJ1-2; 9 bases map to TRBD1. The V gene end was trimmed by 3 bases and the J gene end by 4 bases; junction bases not matched to a gene: 6. The germline V gene has CDR1 GTSNPN and CDR2 SVGIG (reference sequence). There are 14 residues in the CDR3. CDR3 region: CAWRWTGAGYGYTF. In nucleotides, the CDR3 is TGTGCCTGGAGGTGGACAGGGGCGGGCTATGGCTACACCTTC.

The V and J genes are TRBV7-3 and TRBJ2-7; TRBD1 aligns across 7 bases. This CDR3 comprises 14 residues. The V segment lost 4 bases and the J segment 6 bases; nucleotides outside the gene matches: 9. CDR1 SGHTA and CDR2 FQGTGA come from the germline V gene. Here the CDR3 DNA reads TGTGCCAGCAGCTGGGACAGCCGTTATGGCGAGCAGTACTTC. As protein: CASSWDSRYGEQYF.

V and J are TRBV19 and TRBJ1-3; D not certain. V was trimmed by 5 bases and J by 4 bases, leaving 12 bases between them. This CDR3 region has 14 residues. Germline values: CDR1 LNHDA, CDR2 SQIVND (reference sequence). For the CDR3, the DNA is TGTGCCAGTAGTCACGGACGCGACGGAAACACCATATATTTT. Protein: CASSHGRDGNTIYF.

Worth noting for this clone: Possible read error: a much larger clone is one base away. This rearrangement joins TRBV9 to TRBJ1-1, with no clear D. Looked up from germline, CDR1 is SGDLS and CDR2 is YYNGEE. V was cut by 4 bases and J by 0 bases, with 4 bases left in between. This CDR3 comprises 12 residues. CDR3 coding DNA: TGTGCCAGCAGCCGAATGAACACTGAAGCTTTCTTT. Translating gives CASSRMNTEAFF.

The genes are TRBV7-9 and TRBJ2-1; 8 bases align to TRBD2. V gave up 4 bases and J gave up 2 bases; unmatched junction bases: 16. Germline V CDR1 and CDR2: SEHNR, FQNEAQ (reference sequence). The CDR3 covers 19 residues. The CDR3 DNA reads TGTGCCAGCAGCTCCCGGCCGGGAGGGCCCTCCCGCACCTACAATGAGCAGTTCTTC. It is translated as CASSSRPGGPSRTYNEQFF.

The chain links TRBV5-8 to TRBJ2-7; D perhaps matches TRBD2 (6 bases). Trimming pared 5 bases from V and 0 bases from J, leaving 15 bases between. This CDR3 has 15 amino acids. Germline assignment: CDR1 SGHTS and CDR2 YDEGEE. CDR3 loop: CASRFLAASSYEQYF. In DNA, the CDR3 is TGTGCCAGCAGGTTTTTAGCGGCAAGCTCCTACGAGCAGTACTTC.

This chain uses TRBV4-1 with TRBJ2-7; the match to TRBD2 covers 7 bases. The CDR3 runs 18 residues. Germline-derived CDR1 and CDR2 are MGHRA and YSYEKL. V shed 1 base and J 1 base; nucleotides not matched to a gene: 13. The CDR3 DNA reads as TGCGCCAGCAGCCAAGCGCATTTCCCGGGACTACGATCCTACGAGCAGTACTTC. Protein: CASSQAHFPGLRSYEQYF.

The chain is built from TRBV29-1 and TRBJ1-2; D uncertain. The V gene's germline CDR1 is SQVTM and CDR2 ANQGSEA. The CDR3 has 12 residues. V was shortened by 5 bases and J by 4 bases, with 11 bases between the two germline ends. The CDR3 loop reads CSVSDGPYGYTF. The CDR3 DNA follows: TGCAGCGTTTCGGACGGCCCCTATGGCTACACCTTC.

This clone was counted a few times. The chain carries TRBV4-1 and TRBJ2-2, with 7 bases aligning to TRBD2. This CDR3 has 13 amino acids. V was pared by 1 base and J by 14 bases, with 7 bases of the junction left unmatched. Germline V gene lookup returns CDR1 MGHRA and CDR2 YSYEKL. The CDR3 loop is CASSQGPAGFLFF. CDR3 nucleotides: TGCGCCAGCAGCCAAGGTCCAGCGGGGTTTCTGTTTTTT.

The chain is built from TRBV7-2 and TRBJ2-3, with D uncertain. Germline assignment: CDR1 SGHTA and CDR2 FQGNSA. The V end lost 1 base, the J end lost 8 bases, and 10 bases lay between the germline ends. The CDR3 is made up of 13 amino acids. In nucleotides, the CDR3 is TGTGCCAGCAGCTTAGAAAGGGAAGGTACGCAGTATTTT. It encodes CASSLEREGTQYF.

This clone was picked up one time. V gene TRBV2 combines with J gene TRBJ2-2; D remains ambiguous. With 4 bases removed from V and 4 bases from J, the gap between germline ends came to 7 bases. Germline loops: CDR1 SNHLY, CDR2 FYNNEI. The length of the CDR3 is 13 residues. The CDR3 loop reads CASSGSSTGELFF. The DNA for the CDR3 is TGTGCCAGCAGTGGCAGTTCCACCGGGGAGCTGTTTTTT.

This clone was counted ten times or more. V gene TRBV7-3 combines with J gene TRBJ2-1, with 8 nucleotides matching TRBD2. The CDR3 runs to 16 residues. Germline V gene data show CDR1 as SGHTA and CDR2 as FQGTGA. J gave up 4 bases and V 5 bases, and 10 bases lay outside the gene matches. This CDR3 is CASSPAAGGLYNEQFF. Here the CDR3 DNA reads TGTGCCAGCAGCCCCGCGGCGGGAGGTCTGTACAATGAGCAGTTCTTC.

This chain uses TRBV6-5 with TRBJ1-2, with D uncertain. Trimming stripped 6 bases from V and 0 bases from J, with 8 bases between. CDR3 length equals 13 residues. The germline CDR1 and CDR2 sequences are MNHEY and SVGAGI. The CDR3 DNA reads as TGTGCCAGCAGGAATGACCCTAACTATGGCTACACCTTC. As protein: CASRNDPNYGYTF.

The J gene is TRBJ2-6, the V gene TRBV5-5; 8 bases align to TRBD1. V was pared by 4 bases and J by 3 bases, with 9 bases of the junction left unmatched. The CDR3 covers 17 residues. The germline V gene has CDR1 SGHKS and CDR2 YYEKEE (reference sequence). The CDR3 DNA is TGTGCCAGCAGCCCGAACAGGGGGGAGTTTGGGGCCAACGTCCTGACTTTC. This gives the protein CASSPNRGEFGANVLTF.

Of note for this clone: This may be a read error, as it is one base from a much larger clone. The identical CDR3 is also encoded by other nucleotide sequences in the sample. The chain employs TRBV5-6 and TRBJ2-2; D call uncertain. CDR1 SGHDT and CDR2 YYEEEE come from the germline V gene. Trimming took off 2 bases at V and 2 bases at J, with 1 base between the two ends. The CDR3 is made up of 12 amino acids. CDR3: CASSLNTGELFF. DNA of the CDR3: TGTGCCAGCAGCTTAAACACCGGGGAGCTGTTTTTT.

The chain combines TRBV27 with TRBJ1-5; possibly TRBD1 for D (5 bases). V was trimmed by 6 bases and J by 9 bases, leaving 18 bases between them. CDR1 and CDR2 (germline): MNHEY, SMNVEV (reference sequence). The CDR3 sequence is 14 residues long. CDR3 nucleotide sequence: TGTGCCAGCAGCCCTTCCAGGGAGATAGGGCCCCAGCATTTT. It codes for CASSPSREIGPQHF.

This clone has only one observation. The rearrangement links TRBV5-1 to TRBJ2-1; D ambiguous. V was trimmed by 0 bases and J by 4 bases, leaving 8 bases between them. The CDR3 runs 14 residues. Germline CDR1 SGHRS, CDR2 YFSETQ. The CDR3 DNA follows: TGCGCCAGCAGCTTGGATCCCCTTTACAATGAGCAGTTCTTC. This codes for CASSLDPLYNEQFF.

This sequence joins TRBV13 and TRBJ2-6; the D gene is possibly TRBD1 (6 bases). This CDR3 has 18 residues. V was clipped by 2 bases and J by 0 bases, with 14 bases between them. Per germline, CDR1 PRHDT and CDR2 FYEKMQ (reference sequence). The CDR3 loop is CASSLSPGASSGANVLTF. CDR3 DNA: TGTGCCAGCAGCTTATCCCCAGGGGCCAGCTCTGGGGCCAACGTCCTGACTTTC.

The gene calls are TRBV7-6 and TRBJ2-5; unclear D gene. The end of the DNA aligns better with TRBJ2-7, so the J call may be wrong. CDR3 length: 13 amino acids. CDR1 and CDR2 from the germline V gene are SGHVS and FNYEAQ. CDR3 residues: CASSPTFNYEQYF. DNA for the CDR3: TGTGCCAGCAGCCCAACCTTCAACTACGAGCAGTACTTC.